This T cell receptor (beta chain) was sequenced in a study of blood T cell repertoires in COVID-19. About the study: Material from acute and convalescent COVID-19 was sourced from the United States, Italy and Spain. T cells, B-cell-depleted T cells, or PBMCs supplied cDNA or gDNA.

Sequenced by immunoSEQ multiplex PCR; TCRdb stores in-frame clones only, minus some. The sample lists around 460,000 clones; about 87% were seen once. This CDR3 region has 16 residues. The germline V and J ends were trimmed by 4 bases and 0 bases, with 13 bases remaining between them. Germline V gene lookup returns CDR1 SEHNR and CDR2 FQNEAQ (reference sequence). The receptor's source is a young man with COVID-19, enrolled during active disease. The sample comprised peripheral blood. The V and J genes are TRBV7-9 and TRBJ2-1; D is possibly TRBD2 (6 bases). The CDR3 protein is CASSSSAGNSYNEQFF. The CDR3, as DNA: TGTGCCAGCAGCTCCAGCGCGGGAAACTCCTACAATGAGCAGTTCTTC.